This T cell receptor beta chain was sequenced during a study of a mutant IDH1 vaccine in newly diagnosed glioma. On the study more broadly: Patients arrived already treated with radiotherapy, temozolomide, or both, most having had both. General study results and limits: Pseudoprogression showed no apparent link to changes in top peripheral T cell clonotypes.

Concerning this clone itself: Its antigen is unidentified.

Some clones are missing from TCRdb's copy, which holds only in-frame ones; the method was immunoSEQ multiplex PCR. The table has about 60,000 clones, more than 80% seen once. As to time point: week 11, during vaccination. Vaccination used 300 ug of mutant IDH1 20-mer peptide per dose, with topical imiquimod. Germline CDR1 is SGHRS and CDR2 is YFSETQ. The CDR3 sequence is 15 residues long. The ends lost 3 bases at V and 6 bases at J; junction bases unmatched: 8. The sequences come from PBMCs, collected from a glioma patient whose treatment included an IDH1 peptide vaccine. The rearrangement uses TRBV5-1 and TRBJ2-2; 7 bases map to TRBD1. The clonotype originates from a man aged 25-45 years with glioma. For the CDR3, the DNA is TGCGCCAGCAGCTCCGGGACAGTGGCGGCCGGGGAGCTGTTTTTT. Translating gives CASSSGTVAAGELFF.